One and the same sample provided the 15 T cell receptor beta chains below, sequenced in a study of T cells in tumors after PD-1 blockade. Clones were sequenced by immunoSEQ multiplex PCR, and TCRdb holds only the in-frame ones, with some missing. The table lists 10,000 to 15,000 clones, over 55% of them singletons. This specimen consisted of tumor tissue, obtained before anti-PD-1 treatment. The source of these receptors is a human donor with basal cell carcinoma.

CDR3 sequence reads: CASTVAGGISYNEQFF. DNA of the CDR3: TGTGCCAGCACCGTAGCGGGAGGTATATCCTACAATGAGCAGTTCTTC. The chain employs TRBV7-2 and TRBJ2-1, with TRBD2 identical over 10 bases. CDR1 and CDR2 (germline): SGHTA, FQGNSA. V lost 7 bases and J lost 1; bases outside the gene matches: 7. The CDR3 has 16 residues.

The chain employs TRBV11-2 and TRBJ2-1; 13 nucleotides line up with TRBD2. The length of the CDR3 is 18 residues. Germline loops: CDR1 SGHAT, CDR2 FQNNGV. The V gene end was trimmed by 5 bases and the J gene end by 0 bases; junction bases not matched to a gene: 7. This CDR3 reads CASSQLAGGPHSYNEQFF. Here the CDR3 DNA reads TGTGCCAGCAGCCAACTAGCGGGGGGGCCCCACTCCTACAATGAGCAGTTCTTC.

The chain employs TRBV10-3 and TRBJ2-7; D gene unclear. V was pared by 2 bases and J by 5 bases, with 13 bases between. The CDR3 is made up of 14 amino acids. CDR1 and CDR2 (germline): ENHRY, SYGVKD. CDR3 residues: CAISEEISRNEQYF. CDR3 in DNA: TGTGCCATCAGTGAGGAGATATCCAGAAACGAGCAGTACTTC.

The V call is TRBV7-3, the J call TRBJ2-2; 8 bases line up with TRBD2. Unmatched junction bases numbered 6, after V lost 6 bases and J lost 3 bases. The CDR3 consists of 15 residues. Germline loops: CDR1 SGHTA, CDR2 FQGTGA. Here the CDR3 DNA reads TGTGCCAGCAGTCCCGGGAGGGAGTACACCGGGGAGCTGTTTTTT. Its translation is CASSPGREYTGELFF.

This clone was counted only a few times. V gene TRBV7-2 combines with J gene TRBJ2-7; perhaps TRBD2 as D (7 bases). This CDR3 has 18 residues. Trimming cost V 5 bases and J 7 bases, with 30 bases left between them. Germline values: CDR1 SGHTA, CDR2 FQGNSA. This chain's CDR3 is CASSGGSSYGGPWVEQYF. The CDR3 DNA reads TGTGCCAGCAGCGGGGGATCGTCTTACGGGGGGCCCTGGGTGGAGCAGTACTTC.

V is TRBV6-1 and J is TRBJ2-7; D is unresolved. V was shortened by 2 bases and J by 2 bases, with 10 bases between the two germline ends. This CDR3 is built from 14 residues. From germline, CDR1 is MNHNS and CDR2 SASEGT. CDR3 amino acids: CASSEYGATYEQYF. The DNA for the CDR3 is TGTGCCAGCAGTGAATATGGAGCTACCTACGAGCAGTACTTC.

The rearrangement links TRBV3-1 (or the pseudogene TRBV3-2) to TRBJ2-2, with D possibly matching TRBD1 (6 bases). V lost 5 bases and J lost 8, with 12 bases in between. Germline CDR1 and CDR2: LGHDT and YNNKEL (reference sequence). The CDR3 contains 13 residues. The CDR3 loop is CASSFLQGGELFF. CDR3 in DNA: TGTGCCAGCAGCTTCCTACAGGGTGGGGAGCTGTTTTTT.

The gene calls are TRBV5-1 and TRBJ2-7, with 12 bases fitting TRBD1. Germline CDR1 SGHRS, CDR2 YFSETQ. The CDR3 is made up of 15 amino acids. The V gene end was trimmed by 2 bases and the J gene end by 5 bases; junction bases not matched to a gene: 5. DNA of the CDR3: TGCGCCAGCAGCTTCGGGACAGGGGGCATCAACGAGCAGTACTTC. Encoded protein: CASSFGTGGINEQYF.

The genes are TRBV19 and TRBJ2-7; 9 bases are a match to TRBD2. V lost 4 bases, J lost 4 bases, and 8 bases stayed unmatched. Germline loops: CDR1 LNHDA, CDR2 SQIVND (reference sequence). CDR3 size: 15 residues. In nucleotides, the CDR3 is TGTGCCAGTAGTAACCCTAGCGGGGCCATATACGAGCAGTACTTC. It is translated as CASSNPSGAIYEQYF. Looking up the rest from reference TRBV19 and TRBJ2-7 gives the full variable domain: DGGITQSPKYLFRKEGQNVTLSCEQNLNHDAMYWYRQDPGQGLRLIYYSQIVNDFQKGDIAEGYSVSREKKESFPLTVTSAQKNPTAFYLCASSNPSGAIYEQYFGPGTRLTVT.

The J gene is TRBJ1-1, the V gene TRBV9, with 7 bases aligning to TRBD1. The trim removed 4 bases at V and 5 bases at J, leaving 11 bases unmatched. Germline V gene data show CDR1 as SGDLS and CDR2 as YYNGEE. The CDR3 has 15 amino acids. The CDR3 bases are TGTGCCAGCAGCCGAGGAGGGGGCGGAGGGACTGAAGCTTTCTTT. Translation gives CASSRGGGGGTEAFF.

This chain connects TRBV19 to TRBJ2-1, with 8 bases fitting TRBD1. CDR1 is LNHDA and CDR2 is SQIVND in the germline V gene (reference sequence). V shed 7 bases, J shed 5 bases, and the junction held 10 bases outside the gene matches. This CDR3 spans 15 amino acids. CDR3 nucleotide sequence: TGTGCCAGTAAACCCACCGGGACAGGAAACAATGAGCAGTTCTTC. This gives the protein CASKPTGTGNNEQFF.

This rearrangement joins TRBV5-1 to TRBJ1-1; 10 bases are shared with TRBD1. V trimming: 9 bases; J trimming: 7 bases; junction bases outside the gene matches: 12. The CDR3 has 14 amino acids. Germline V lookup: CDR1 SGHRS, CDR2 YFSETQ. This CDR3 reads CANPDRGPELEAFF. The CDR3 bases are TGCGCCAACCCTGACAGGGGGCCGGAGCTTGAAGCTTTCTTT. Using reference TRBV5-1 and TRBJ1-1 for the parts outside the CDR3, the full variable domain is KAGVTQTPRYLIKTRGQQVTLSCSPISGHRSVSWYQQTPGQGLQFLFEYFSETQRNKGNFPGRFSGRQFSNSRSEMNVSTLELGDSALYLCANPDRGPELEAFFGQGTRLTVV.

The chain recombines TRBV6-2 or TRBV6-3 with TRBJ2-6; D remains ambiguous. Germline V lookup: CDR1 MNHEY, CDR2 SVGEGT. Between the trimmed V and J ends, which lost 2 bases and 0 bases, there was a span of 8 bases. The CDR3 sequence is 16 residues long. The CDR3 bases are TGTGCCAGCAGTTACCTGCCAAGCTCTGGGGCCAACGTCCTGACTTTC. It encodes CASSYLPSSGANVLTF.

The CDR3 reads CASSRGLAGPTDTQYF. DNA for the CDR3: TGTGCCAGCAGTCGGGGACTAGCGGGACCCACAGATACGCAGTATTTT. The J gene is TRBJ2-3, the V gene TRBV2; 13 nucleotides align to TRBD2. CDR3 length equals 16 residues. Trimming took 5 bases from V and 2 from J; bases not matched to a gene: 4. Germline values: CDR1 SNHLY, CDR2 FYNNEI.

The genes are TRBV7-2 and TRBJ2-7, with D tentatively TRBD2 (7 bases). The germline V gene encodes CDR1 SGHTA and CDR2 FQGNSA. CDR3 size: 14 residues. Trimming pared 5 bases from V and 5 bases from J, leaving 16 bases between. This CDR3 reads CASSEGGFMNEQYF. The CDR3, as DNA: TGTGCCAGCAGCGAGGGGGGGTTTATGAACGAGCAGTACTTC.